This TCR beta chain is from a study of cytomegalovirus exposure and HLA in healthy donors. Study at large: A subsequent analysis reported that the roughly 120 validation repertoires were produced on the same platform that had also been used for the 666 first-cohort repertoires. Study-wide results and caveats: Both high specificity and high sensitivity reportedly marked the classifier's diagnosis of cytomegalovirus status. According to the study, 160 or so TCR beta chains were cytomegalovirus-associated.

Details on this clone: Its antigen is not known.

The CDR3 runs 14 residues. The germline V gene has CDR1 MDHEN and CDR2 SYDVKM. The J segment lost 4 bases and the V segment lost 6 bases, leaving 8 bases of the junction unmatched. TCRdb's table, derived via immunoSEQ multiplex PCR, lists solely in-frame clones and lacks some. The sample lists 57,000 or so clones; around 94% were seen once. The rearrangement joins TRBV28 to TRBJ1-2, with 7 positions matching TRBD1. This clonotype was sampled from a man aged 18 to 30 in good health and CMV-seronegative. The sample was PBMCs. This CDR3 reads CASRSGTEAYGYTF. DNA for the CDR3: TGTGCCAGCAGATCCGGGACAGAAGCCTATGGCTACACCTTC.